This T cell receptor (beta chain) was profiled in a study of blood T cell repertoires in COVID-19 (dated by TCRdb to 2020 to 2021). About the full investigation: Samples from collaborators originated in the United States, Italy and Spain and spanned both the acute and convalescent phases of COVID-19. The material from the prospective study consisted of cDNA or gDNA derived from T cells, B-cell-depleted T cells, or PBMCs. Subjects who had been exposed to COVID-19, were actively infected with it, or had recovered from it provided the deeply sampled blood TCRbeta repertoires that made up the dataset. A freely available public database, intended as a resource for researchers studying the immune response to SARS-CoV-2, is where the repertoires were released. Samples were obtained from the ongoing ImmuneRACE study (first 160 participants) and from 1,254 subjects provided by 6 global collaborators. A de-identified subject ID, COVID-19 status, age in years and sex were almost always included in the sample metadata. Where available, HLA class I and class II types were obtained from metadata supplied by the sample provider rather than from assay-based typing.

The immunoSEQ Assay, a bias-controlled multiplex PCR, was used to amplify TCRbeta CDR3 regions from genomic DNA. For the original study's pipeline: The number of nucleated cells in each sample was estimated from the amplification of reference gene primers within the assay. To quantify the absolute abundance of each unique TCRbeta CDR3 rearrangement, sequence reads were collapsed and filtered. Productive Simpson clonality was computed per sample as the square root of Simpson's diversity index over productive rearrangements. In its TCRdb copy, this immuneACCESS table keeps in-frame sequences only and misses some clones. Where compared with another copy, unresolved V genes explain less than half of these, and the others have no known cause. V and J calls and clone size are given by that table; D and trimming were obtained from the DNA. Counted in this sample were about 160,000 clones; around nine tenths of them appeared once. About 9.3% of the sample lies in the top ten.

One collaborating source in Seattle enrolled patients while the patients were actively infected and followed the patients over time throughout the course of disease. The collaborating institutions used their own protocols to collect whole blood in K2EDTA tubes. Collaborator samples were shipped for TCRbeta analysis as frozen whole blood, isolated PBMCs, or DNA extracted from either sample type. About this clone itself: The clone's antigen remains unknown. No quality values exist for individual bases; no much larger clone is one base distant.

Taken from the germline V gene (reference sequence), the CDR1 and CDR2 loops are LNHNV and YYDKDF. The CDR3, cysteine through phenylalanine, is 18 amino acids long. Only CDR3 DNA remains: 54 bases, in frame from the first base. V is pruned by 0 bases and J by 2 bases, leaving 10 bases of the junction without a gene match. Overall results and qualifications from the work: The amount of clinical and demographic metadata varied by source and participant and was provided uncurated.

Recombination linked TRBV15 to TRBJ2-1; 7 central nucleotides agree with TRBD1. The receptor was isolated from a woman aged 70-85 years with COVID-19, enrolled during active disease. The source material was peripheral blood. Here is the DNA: TGTGCCACCAGCAGAGATCAAGTAAGGGGGCCGGCCTACAATGAGCAGTTCTTC. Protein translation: CATSRDQVRGPAYNEQFF.